The 9 T cell receptor beta chains listed next were all sequenced from one sample in a study of blood T cell repertoires in COVID-19. The assay was immunoSEQ multiplex PCR, and TCRdb's table has in-frame clones only and misses some. Here the sample spans 300,000 or so clones, about 90% being singletons. The material sequenced was peripheral blood. These receptors originate from a woman aged 40 to 50 with acute or convalescent COVID-19.

The chain couples TRBV9 to TRBJ2-1, with 10 bases identical to TRBD2. Germline V CDR1 and CDR2: SGDLS, YYNGEE. This CDR3 has 17 amino acids. The junction had 9 bases not matched to a gene; V was cut back by 3 bases and J by 3 bases. This chain's CDR3 is CASSDGPGTSVYNEQFF. In DNA, the CDR3 is TGTGCCAGCAGCGACGGACCCGGGACTAGCGTCTACAATGAGCAGTTCTTC.

CDR3 sequence reads: CASSSPGGGPNINTGELFF. CDR3 coding DNA: TGTGCCAGCAGCTCACCGGGCGGGGGCCCAAATATAAACACCGGGGAGCTGTTTTTT. This chain connects TRBV7-3 to TRBJ2-2; tentatively, D is TRBD2 (7 bases). This CDR3 contains 19 residues. Germline CDR1 SGHTA, CDR2 FQGTGA. V was shortened by 4 bases and J by 2 bases, with 23 bases between the two germline ends.

J is TRBJ2-3 and V is TRBV5-1, with 11 bases fitting TRBD2. Germline V lookup: CDR1 SGHRS, CDR2 YFSETQ. The CDR3 loop spans 15 amino acids. The ends lost 0 bases at V and 4 bases at J; junction bases unmatched: 1. This chain's CDR3 is CASSLASGGPDTQYF. CDR3 DNA: TGCGCCAGCAGCTTGGCTAGCGGGGGGCCAGATACGCAGTATTTT.

To note about this clone: In the same sample, other DNA sequences code for this CDR3. The chain has TRBV5-6 and TRBJ1-1; no clear D gene. The CDR3 totals 14 residues. The germline V gene has CDR1 SGHDT and CDR2 YYEEEE. Trimming cost V 2 bases and J 0 bases, with 8 bases left between them. The CDR3 nucleotides are TGTGCCAGCAGCTTCGACACCCTGAACACTGAAGCTTTCTTT. Its translation: CASSFDTLNTEAFF.

The chain links TRBV27 to TRBJ1-1, with D perhaps TRBD1 (5 bases). The CDR3 spans 14 residues. V was trimmed by 3 bases and J by 5 bases, leaving 13 bases between them. Per the germline V gene, CDR1 is MNHEY and CDR2 is SMNVEV (reference sequence). The CDR3 sequence: CASSFSRGWTEAFF. CDR3 DNA: TGTGCCAGCAGTTTTTCCCGGGGGTGGACTGAAGCTTTCTTT.

The chain links TRBV6-7 to TRBJ1-5; a weak D match, TRBD1 (5 bases). TRBV6-7 is sorted into the ORF group, with uncertain function. Trimming removed 5 bases from V and 4 bases from J, with 9 bases in between. CDR3 size: 13 residues. CDR3 sequence (DNA): TGTGCCAGCAGTGAAAGGGGAAATCAGCCCCAGCATTTT. Translated, it gives CASSERGNQPQHF.

The rearrangement joins TRBV19 to TRBJ1-1; 9 bases line up with TRBD1. The CDR3 length is 14 residues. Trimming removed 8 bases from V and 4 bases from J; junction bases left unmatched: 8. Germline-derived CDR1 and CDR2 are LNHDA and SQIVND (reference sequence). The CDR3: CASRLQGASTEAFF. CDR3 DNA sequence: TGTGCCAGTCGATTACAGGGGGCGAGCACTGAAGCTTTCTTT.

The chain combines TRBV7-9 with TRBJ2-3; maybe TRBD1 (7 bases). V was pared by 1 base and J by 4 bases, with 15 bases between. The CDR3 totals 16 residues. Germline V gene sequence: CDR1 SEHNR, CDR2 FQNEAQ (reference sequence). CDR3 in amino acids: CASSLVHRGGSDTQYF. CDR3 sequence (DNA): TGTGCCAGCAGCTTAGTCCACAGGGGAGGTTCAGATACGCAGTATTTT.

The chain couples TRBV3-1 (or the pseudogene TRBV3-2) to TRBJ1-1; no clear D gene. The ends were cut back, 1 base at V and 7 bases at J, with 7 bases in the middle. Germline lookup yields CDR1 LGHDT and CDR2 YNNKEL (reference sequence). The CDR3 runs 12 residues. The CDR3 spells CASSQGSVEAFF. CDR3 DNA sequence: TGTGCCAGCAGCCAAGGGTCAGTTGAAGCTTTCTTT.